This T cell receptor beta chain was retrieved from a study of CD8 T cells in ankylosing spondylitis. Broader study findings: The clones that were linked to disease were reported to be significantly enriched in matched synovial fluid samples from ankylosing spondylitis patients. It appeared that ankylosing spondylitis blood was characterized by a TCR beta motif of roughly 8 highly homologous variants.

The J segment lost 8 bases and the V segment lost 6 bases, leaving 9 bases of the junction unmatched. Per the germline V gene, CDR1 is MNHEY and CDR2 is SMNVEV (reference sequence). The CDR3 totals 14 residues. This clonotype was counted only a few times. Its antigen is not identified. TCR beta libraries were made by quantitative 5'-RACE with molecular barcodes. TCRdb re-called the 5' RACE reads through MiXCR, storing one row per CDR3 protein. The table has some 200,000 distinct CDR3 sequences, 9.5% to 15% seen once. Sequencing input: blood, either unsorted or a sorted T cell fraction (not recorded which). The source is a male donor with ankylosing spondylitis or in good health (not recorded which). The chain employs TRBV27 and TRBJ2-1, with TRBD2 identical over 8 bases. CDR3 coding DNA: TGTGCCAGCAGCCGCGGGAGGACTATGGATGAGCAGTTCTTC. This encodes CASSRGRTMDEQFF.